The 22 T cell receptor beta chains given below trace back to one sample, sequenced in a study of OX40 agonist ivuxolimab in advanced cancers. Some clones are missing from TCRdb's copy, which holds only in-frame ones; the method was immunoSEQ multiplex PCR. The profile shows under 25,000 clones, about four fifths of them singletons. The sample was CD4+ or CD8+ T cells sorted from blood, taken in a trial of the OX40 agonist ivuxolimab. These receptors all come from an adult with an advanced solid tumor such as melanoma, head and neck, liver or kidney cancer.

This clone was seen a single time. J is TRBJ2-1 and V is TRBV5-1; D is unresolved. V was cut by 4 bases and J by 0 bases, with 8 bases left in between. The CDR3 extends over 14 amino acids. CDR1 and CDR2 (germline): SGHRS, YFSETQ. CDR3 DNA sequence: TGCGCCAGCAGCGGGCAGAGCTCCTACAATGAGCAGTTCTTC. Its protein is CASSGQSSYNEQFF.

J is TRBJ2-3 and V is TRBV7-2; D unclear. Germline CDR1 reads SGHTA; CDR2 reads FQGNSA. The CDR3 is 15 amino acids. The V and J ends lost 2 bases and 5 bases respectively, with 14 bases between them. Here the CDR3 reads CASSLWRTPQDTQYF. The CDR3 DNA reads TGTGCCAGCAGCTTATGGAGAACGCCCCAAGATACGCAGTATTTT.

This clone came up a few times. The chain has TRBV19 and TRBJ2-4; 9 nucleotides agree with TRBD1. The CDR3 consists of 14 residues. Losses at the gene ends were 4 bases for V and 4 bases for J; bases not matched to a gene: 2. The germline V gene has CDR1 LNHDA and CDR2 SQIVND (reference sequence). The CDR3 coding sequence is TGTGCCAGTAGTACGGGACAGGGTAAAAACATTCAGTACTTC. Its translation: CASSTGQGKNIQYF. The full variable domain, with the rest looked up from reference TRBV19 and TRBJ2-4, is DGGITQSPKYLFRKEGQNVTLSCEQNLNHDAMYWYRQDPGQGLRLIYYSQIVNDFQKGDIAEGYSVSREKKESFPLTVTSAQKNPTAFYLCASSTGQGKNIQYFGAGTRLSVL.

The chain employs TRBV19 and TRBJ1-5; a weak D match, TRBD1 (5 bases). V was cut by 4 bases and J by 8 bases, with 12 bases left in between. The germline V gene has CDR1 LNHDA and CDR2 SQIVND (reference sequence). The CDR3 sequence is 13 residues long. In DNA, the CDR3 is TGTGCCAGTAGTACACCACAGGAGAAGCCCCAGCATTTT. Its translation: CASSTPQEKPQHF.

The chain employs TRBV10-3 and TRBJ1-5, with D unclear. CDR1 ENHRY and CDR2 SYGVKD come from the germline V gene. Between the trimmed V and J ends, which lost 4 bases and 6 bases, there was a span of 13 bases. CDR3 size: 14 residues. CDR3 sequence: CAISGARGSQPQHF. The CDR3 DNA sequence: TGTGCCATCAGTGGGGCACGGGGTAGTCAGCCCCAGCATTTT.

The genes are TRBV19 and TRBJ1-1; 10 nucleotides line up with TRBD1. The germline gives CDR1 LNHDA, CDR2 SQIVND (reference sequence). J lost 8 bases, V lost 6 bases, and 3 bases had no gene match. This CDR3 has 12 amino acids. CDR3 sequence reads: CASRWGQGEAFF. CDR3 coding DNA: TGTGCCAGTAGGTGGGGACAGGGGGAAGCTTTCTTT.

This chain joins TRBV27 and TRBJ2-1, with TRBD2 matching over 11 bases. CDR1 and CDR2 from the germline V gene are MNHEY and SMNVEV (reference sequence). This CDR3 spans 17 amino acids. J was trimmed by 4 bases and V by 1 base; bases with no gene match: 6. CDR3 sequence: CASSLWPSGRSYNEQFF. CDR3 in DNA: TGTGCCAGCAGTTTATGGCCTAGCGGGAGGTCTTACAATGAGCAGTTCTTC.

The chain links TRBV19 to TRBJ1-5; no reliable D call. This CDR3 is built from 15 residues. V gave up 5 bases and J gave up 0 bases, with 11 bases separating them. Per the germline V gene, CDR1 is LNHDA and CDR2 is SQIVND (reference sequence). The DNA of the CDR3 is TGTGCCAGTAGTGTCCTAGGTATTAGCAATCAGCCCCAGCATTTT. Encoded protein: CASSVLGISNQPQHF.

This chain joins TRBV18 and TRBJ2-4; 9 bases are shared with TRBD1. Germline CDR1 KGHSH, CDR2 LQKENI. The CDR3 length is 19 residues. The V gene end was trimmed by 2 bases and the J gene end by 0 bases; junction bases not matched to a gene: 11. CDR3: CASSPRTGAGPLAKNIQYF. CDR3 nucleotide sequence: TGTGCCAGCTCACCAAGGACAGGGGCAGGTCCTCTAGCCAAAAACATTCAGTACTTC.

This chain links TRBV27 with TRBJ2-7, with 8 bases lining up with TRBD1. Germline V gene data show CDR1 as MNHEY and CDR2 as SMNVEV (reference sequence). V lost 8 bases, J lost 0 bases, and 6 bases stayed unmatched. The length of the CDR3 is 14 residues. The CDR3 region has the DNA TGTGCCAGCTGGAGACAGGGGCACTCCTACGAGCAGTACTTC. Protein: CASWRQGHSYEQYF.

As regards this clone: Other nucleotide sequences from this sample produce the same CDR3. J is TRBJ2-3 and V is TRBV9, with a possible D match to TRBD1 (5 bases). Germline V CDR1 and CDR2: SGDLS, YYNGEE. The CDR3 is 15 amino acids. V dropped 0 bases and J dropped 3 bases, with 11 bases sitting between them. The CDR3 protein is CASSVVGDGTDTQYF. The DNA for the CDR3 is TGTGCCAGCAGCGTAGTAGGGGATGGAACAGATACGCAGTATTTT. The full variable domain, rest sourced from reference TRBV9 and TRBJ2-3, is DSGVTQTPKHLITATGQRVTLRCSPRSGDLSVYWYQQSLDQGLQFLIQYYNGEERAKGNILERFSAQQFPDLHSELNLSSLELGDSALYFCASSVVGDGTDTQYFGPGTRLTVL.

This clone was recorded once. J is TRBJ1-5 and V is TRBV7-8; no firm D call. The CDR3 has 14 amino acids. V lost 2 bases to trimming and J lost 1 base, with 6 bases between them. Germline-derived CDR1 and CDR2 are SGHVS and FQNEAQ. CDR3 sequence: CASSLIDSNQPQHF. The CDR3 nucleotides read TGTGCCAGCAGCTTAATCGACAGCAATCAGCCCCAGCATTTT.

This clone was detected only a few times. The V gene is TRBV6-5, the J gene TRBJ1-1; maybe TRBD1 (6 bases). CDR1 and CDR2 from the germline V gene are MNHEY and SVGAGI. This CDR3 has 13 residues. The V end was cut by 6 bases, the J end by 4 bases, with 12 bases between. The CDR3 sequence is CASRLEGGTEAFF. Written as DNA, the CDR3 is TGTGCCAGCAGGCTTGAAGGGGGCACTGAAGCTTTCTTT.

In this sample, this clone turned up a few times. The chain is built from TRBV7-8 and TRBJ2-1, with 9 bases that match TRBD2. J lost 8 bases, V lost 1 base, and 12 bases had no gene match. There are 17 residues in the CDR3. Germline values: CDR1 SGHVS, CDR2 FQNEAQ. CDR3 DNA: TGTGCCAGCAGCTTAGGGGGGGTTGGACTAGCGAAACATGAGCAGTTCTTC. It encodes CASSLGGVGLAKHEQFF. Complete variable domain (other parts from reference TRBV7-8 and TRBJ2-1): GAGVSQSPRYKVAKRGQDVALRCDPISGHVSLFWYQQALGQGPEFLTYFQNEAQLDKSGLPSDRFFAERPEGSVSTLKIQRTQQEDSAVYLCASSLGGVGLAKHEQFFGPGTRLTVL.

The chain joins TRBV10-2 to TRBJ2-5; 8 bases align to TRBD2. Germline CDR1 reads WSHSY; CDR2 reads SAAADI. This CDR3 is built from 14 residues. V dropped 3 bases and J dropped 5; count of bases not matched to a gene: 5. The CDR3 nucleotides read TGCGCCAGCAGTGACTTAAGCGGGAGCGAGACCCAGTACTTC. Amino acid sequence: CASSDLSGSETQYF.

The CDR3 loop reads CASSLGTGTNTGELFF. The DNA of the CDR3 is TGTGCCAGCAGCTTAGGTACGGGGACGAACACCGGGGAGCTGTTTTTT. The chain joins TRBV7-8 to TRBJ2-2; TRBD2 is a possible D gene (5 bases). V shed 1 base and J shed 0 bases, with 9 bases lying between them. Germline CDR1 and CDR2: SGHVS and FQNEAQ. This CDR3 is built from 16 residues.

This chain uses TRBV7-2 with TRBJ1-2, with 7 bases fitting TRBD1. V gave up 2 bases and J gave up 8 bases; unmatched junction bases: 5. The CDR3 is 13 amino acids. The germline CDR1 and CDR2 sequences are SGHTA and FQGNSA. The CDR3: CASSLRQGLGYTF. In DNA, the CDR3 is TGTGCCAGCAGCTTAAGACAGGGCCTGGGCTACACCTTC.

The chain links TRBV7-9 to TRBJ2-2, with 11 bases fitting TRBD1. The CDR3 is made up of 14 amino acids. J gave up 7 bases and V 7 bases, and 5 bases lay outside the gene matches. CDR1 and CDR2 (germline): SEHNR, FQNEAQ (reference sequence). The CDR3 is CASNPGQGVGELFF. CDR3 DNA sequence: TGTGCCAGCAATCCGGGACAGGGGGTCGGGGAGCTGTTTTTT.

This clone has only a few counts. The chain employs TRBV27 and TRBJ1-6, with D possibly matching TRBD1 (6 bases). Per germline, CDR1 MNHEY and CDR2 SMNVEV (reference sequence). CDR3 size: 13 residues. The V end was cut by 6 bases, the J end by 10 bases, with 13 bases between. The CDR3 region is CASRRGQLSPLHF. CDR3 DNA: TGTGCCAGCAGACGAGGACAGCTCTCACCCCTCCACTTT.

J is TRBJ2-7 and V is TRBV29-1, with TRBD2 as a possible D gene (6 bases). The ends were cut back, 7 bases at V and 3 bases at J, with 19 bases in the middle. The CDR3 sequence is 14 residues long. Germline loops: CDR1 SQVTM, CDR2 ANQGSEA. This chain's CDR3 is CSAAGGKRNYEQYF. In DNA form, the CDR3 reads TGCAGCGCGGCCGGGGGAAAAAGGAACTACGAGCAGTACTTC.

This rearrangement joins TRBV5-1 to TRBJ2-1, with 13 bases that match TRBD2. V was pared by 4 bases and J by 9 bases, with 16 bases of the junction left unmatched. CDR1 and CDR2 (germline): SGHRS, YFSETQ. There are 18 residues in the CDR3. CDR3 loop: CASSLFPPGLAGTGEQFF. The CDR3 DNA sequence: TGCGCCAGCAGCCTATTTCCTCCGGGACTAGCGGGGACTGGTGAGCAGTTCTTC.

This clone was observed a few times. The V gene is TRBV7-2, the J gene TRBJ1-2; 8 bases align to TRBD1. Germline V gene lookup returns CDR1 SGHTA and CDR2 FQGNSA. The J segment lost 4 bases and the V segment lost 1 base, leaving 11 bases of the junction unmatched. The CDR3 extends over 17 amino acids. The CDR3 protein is CASSLGTGTEEGYGYTF. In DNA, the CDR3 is TGTGCCAGCAGCTTAGGGACAGGGACGGAGGAAGGCTATGGCTACACCTTC.